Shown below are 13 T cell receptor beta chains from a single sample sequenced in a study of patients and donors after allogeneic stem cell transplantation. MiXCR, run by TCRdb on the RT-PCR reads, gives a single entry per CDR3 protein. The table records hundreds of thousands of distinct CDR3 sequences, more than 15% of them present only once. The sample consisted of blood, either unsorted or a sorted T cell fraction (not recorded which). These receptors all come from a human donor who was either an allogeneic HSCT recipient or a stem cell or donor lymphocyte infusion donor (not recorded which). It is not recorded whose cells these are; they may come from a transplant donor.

CDR3 DNA: TGTGCCAGCAGCAAAAAAGGGGATGCGGGACAGGGACACGAGCAGTACTTC. It encodes CASSKKGDAGQGHEQYF. The V gene is TRBV21-1, the J gene TRBJ2-7; TRBD1 was called by the table and not checked on the DNA. TRBV21-1 is described as a pseudogene. The length of the CDR3 is 17 residues.

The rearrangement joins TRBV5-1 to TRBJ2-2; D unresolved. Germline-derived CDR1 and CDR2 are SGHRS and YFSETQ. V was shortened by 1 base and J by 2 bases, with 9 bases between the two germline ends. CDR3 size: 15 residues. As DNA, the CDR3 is TGCGCCAGCAGCTTGCCACCGCCTAACACCGGGGAGCTGTTTTTT. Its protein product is CASSLPPPNTGELFF.

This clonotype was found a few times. The CDR3 is CASSFFFRGRLATNEKLFF. DNA of the CDR3: TGTGCCAGCAGTTTTTTCTTTCGGGGGCGCCTGGCAACTAATGAAAAACTGTTTTTT. The V call is TRBV28, the J call TRBJ1-4, with a possible D match to TRBD1 (6 bases). Between the trimmed V and J ends, which lost 3 bases and 0 bases, there was a span of 20 bases. Germline CDR1 is MDHEN and CDR2 is SYDVKM. The CDR3 has 19 residues.

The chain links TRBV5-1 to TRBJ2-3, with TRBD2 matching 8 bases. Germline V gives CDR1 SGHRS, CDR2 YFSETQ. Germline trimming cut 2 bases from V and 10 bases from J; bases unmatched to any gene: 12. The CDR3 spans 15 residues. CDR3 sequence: CASSLPGGGSNAQYF. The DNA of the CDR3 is TGCGCCAGCAGCTTACCCGGGGGGGGTTCGAATGCGCAGTATTTT.

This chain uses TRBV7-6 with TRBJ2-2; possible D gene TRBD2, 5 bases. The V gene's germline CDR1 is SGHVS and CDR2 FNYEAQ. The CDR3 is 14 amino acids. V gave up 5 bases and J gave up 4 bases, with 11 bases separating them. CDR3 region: CASSKDFLTGELFF. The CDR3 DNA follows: TGTGCCAGCAGCAAGGACTTTCTCACCGGGGAGCTGTTTTTT.

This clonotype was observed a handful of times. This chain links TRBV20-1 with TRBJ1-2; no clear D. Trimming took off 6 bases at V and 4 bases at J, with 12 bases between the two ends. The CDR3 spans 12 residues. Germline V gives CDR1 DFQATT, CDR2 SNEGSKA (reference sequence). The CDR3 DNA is TGCAGTGCCACTGACACGGTCTATGGCTACACCTTC. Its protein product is CSATDTVYGYTF.

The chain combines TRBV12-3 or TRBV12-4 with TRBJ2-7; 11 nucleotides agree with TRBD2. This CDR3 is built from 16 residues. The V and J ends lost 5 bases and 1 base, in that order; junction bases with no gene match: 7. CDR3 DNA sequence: TGTGCCAGCAGTCGCGGCGGGACTAGCGGATCCTACGAGCAGTACTTC. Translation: CASSRGGTSGSYEQYF.

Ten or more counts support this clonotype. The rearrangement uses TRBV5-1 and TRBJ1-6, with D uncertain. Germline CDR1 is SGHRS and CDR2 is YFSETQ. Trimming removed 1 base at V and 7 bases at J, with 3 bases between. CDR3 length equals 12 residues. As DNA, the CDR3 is TGCGCCAGCAGCTTGTACAATTCACCCCTCCACTTT. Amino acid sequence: CASSLYNSPLHF.

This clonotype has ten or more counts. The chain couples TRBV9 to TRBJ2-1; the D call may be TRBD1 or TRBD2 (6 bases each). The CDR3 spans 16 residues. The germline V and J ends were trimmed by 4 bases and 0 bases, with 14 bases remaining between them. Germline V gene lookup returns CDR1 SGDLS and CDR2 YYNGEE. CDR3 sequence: CASSPVGGYSYNEQFF. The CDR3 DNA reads TGTGCCAGCAGCCCAGTAGGGGGGTACTCCTACAATGAGCAGTTCTTC.

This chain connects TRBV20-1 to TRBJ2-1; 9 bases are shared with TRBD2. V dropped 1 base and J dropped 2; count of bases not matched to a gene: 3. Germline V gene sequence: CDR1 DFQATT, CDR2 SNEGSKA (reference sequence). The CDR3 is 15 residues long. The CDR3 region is CSARGSGSAYNEQFF. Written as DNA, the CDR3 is TGCAGTGCTAGAGGTAGCGGGAGTGCCTACAATGAGCAGTTCTTC.

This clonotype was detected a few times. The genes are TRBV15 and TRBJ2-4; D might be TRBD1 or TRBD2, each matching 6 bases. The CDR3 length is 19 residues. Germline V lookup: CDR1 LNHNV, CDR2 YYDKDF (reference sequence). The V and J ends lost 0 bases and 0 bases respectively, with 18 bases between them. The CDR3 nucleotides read TGTGCCACCAGCAGAGAGCGGGACACCGGATCGCTAGCCAAAAACATTCAGTACTTC. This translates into CATSRERDTGSLAKNIQYF.

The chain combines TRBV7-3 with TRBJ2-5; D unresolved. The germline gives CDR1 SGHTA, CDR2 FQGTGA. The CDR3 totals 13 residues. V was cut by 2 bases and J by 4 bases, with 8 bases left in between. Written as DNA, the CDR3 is TGTGCCAGCAGCTTATCCATGGTAGAGACCCAGTACTTC. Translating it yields CASSLSMVETQYF. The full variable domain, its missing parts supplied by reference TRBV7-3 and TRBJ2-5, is GAGVSQTPSNKVTEKGKYVELRCDPISGHTALYWYRQSLGQGPEFLIYFQGTGAADDSGLPNDRFFAVRPEGSVSTLKIQRTERGDSAVYLCASSLSMVETQYFGPGTRLLVL.

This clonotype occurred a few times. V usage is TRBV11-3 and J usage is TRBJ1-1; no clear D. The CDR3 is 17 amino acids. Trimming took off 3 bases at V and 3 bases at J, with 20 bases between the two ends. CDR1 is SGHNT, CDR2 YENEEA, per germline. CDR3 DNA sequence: TGTGCCAGCAGCTTGCGTCCCCCGACACCCCTGGACACTGAAGCTTTCTTT. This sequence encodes CASSLRPPTPLDTEAFF.